These T cell receptor beta chains were read from a single sample in a study of T cell repertoires in cytomegalovirus infection. TCRdb re-called the reads through MiXCR, storing one row per CDR3 protein. The profile shows around 570,000 distinct CDR3 sequences, under 45% of them singletons. For these receptors, no antigen is known. The sample here was cultured PBMCs, taken from culture after CMV antigen stimulation. These receptor sequences come from a human donor in good health (CMV status not recorded). Some clones in this sample may be carry-over from other donors' samples. Both conserved end residues are part of each CDR3. The order of the fields is CDR3 length, clone size, J gene, V gene, CDR3 protein. Not every row has a clone size; where given, it reads once, few, many or a size class.

>15|NA|TRBJ2-7|TRBV10-3
CAISAQTSGRREQYF
>14|few|TRBJ2-2|TRBV11-2
CASSFSDAAGELFF
>16|many|TRBJ1-5|TRBV7-2
CASSTTGGLSNQPQHF
>14|many|TRBJ2-1|TRBV7-2
CASSFDYSYNEQFF
>15|NA|TRBJ1-2|TRBV5-1
CASSFAQGGGYGYTF
>14|NA|TRBJ2-7|TRBV18
CASSPSTGGHEQYF
>11|NA|TRBJ2-4|TRBV20-1
CSASRQTGQYF
>13|NA|TRBJ2-1|TRBV29-1
CSVETSVYNEQFF
>14|NA|TRBJ2-3|TRBV25-1
CASSDVSYTDTQYF
>15|many|TRBJ2-3|TRBV7-2
CASSLVAPATDTQYF
>13|few|TRBJ2-4|TRBV6-1
CASKPRSKGGQYF
>16|NA|TRBJ2-3|TRBV19
CASRAPGQGVPHTQYF
>14|NA|TRBJ1-5|TRBV7-6
CASSSTGRNQPQHF
>15|few|TRBJ2-7|TRBV7-2
CASSFHRAGTYEQYF
>13|NA|TRBJ2-1|TRBV2
CASSEDVRGEQFF
>15|NA|TRBJ2-1|TRBV5-3
CASSHSGSYYNEQFF
>16|few|TRBJ2-3|TRBV7-9
CASSNGLAGGLDTQYF
>15|NA|TRBJ2-7|TRBV5-1
CASSLEVAGHYEQYF
>13|NA|TRBJ2-7|TRBV20-1
CSARSRSAYEQYF
>13|few|TRBJ2-3|TRBV7-9
CASSSPLVDTQYF
>18|many|TRBJ2-2|TRBV7-6
CASSLAHTTGSNTGELFF
>16|few|TRBJ1-1|TRBV12-3/TRBV12-4
CASSPFRGGVDTEAFF
>13|NA|TRBJ2-7|TRBV6-6
CASSPLVATEQYF
>14|NA|TRBJ2-5|TRBV19
CASNPQGATETQYF
>14|few|TRBJ2-2|TRBV7-9
CASNKAGATGELFF
>15|few|TRBJ1-3|TRBV27
CASSPQAGDGNTIYF
>12|NA|TRBJ2-7|TRBV12-3/TRBV12-4
CASRTGGRGTYF
>15|NA|TRBJ2-3|TRBV20-1
CSARRPSGGTDTQYF
>15|NA|TRBJ1-4|TRBV28
CASSFNAGINEKLFF
>15|many|TRBJ2-1|TRBV7-8
CASSHRIDPYNEQFF
>15|NA|TRBJ2-1|TRBV7-8
CASSPRLAIGNEQFF
>17|NA|TRBJ2-7|TRBV6-8
CASSYSDYRGPPYEQYF
>14|few|TRBJ2-7|TRBV7-8
CASSLLQSSYEQYF
>13|NA|TRBJ2-5|TRBV5-1
CASSLGGPQAQYF
>13|few|TRBJ2-1|TRBV11-2
CASSLILDWEQFF
>16|NA|TRBJ2-3|TRBV7-2
CASSLKDRVPTDTQYF
>17|many|TRBJ2-7|TRBV7-8
CASSLGALTGQGYEQYF
>15|NA|TRBJ1-2|TRBV6-2/TRBV6-3
CASSDRTGANYGYTF
>15|NA|TRBJ2-1|TRBV20-1
CSARDRLRAINEQFF
>18|many|TRBJ2-3|TRBV7-2
CASSSRGTGGGWTDTQYF
>18|NA|TRBJ2-3|TRBV5-1
CASRPTSGGPRKTDTQYF
>16|few|TRBJ2-7|TRBV7-8
CASSLAGGQGAREQYF
>15|many|TRBJ2-3|TRBV7-2
CASSRTGRRTDTQYF
>14|few|TRBJ2-5|TRBV6-6
CASSVWTSQETQYF
>16|NA|TRBJ2-2|TRBV6-5
CASSSGSWGSTGELFF
>16|few|TRBJ2-1|TRBV7-2
CASLLGPLSSYNEQFF
>14|NA|TRBJ2-5|TRBV2
CATKRRDSEETQYF
>13|NA|TRBJ1-5|TRBV27
CASSRRSNQPQHF
>12|NA|TRBJ2-5|TRBV15
CATSRDLETQYF
>16|few|TRBJ1-6|TRBV6-8
CASSVLSGGGNSPLHF
>16|NA|TRBJ2-3|TRBV28
CASSPLVMGGTDTQYF
>14|NA|TRBJ2-1|TRBV29-1
CSGRAGDSYNEQFF
>13|few|TRBJ2-5|TRBV7-2
CASSSIAGETQYF